This section outlines one T cell receptor beta chain sequence together with its context. Its antigen is unidentified. The table came from immunoSEQ multiplex PCR; TCRdb's copy has only in-frame clones and leaves some out. The sample has over 35,000 clones; 80% are singletons. This record comes from a study of OX40 agonist ivuxolimab in advanced cancers. Findings of the study overall: In the 0.1 to 3.0 mg/kg range, CD4+ and CD8+ blood T cells had expanded clonally by week 6.

This CDR3 spans 15 amino acids. The sequenced sample was CD4+ or CD8+ T cells sorted from blood, obtained in a trial of the OX40 agonist ivuxolimab. The source of this sequence is an adult with an advanced solid tumor such as melanoma, head and neck, liver or kidney cancer. The J gene is TRBJ1-4, the V gene TRBV21-1; TRBD1 is the table's D call, not checked against the DNA. TRBV21-1 is designated a pseudogene. CDR3 loop: CASSNRDIANEKLFF. Written as DNA, the CDR3 is TGTGCCAGCAGCAACCGGGACATTGCTAATGAAAAACTGTTTTTT.